Listed below are T cell receptor beta chains from one sample, sequenced in a study of blood T cell repertoires in COVID-19. TCRdb keeps only in-frame clones here, not all; method: immunoSEQ multiplex PCR. This sample has some 260,000 clones, with about 90% found just once. Sequencing input: peripheral blood. The receptor source for this set is a woman between 65 and 79 years old with COVID-19, enrolled during active disease. Both conserved end residues are part of each CDR3. A D gene is named only where the DNA matches it firmly. Size tells how often a clone was seen (once, few, many) or the class of an expanded clone, and some rows leave it out.

abundance: -
v_gene: TRBV11-2
j_gene: TRBJ1-1
d_gene: -
CDR3aa: CASSLQTEKAEAFF
CDR3nt: TGTGCCAGCAGCCTCCAGACAGAAAAGGCTGAAGCTTTCTTT

abundance: once
v_gene: TRBV28
j_gene: TRBJ2-2
d_gene: TRBD2
CDR3aa: CASRPGLAGEKGGELFF
CDR3nt: TGTGCCAGCAGACCGGGACTAGCGGGAGAAAAGGGCGGGGAGCTGTTTTTT

abundance: -
v_gene: TRBV11-2
j_gene: TRBJ2-5
d_gene: -
CDR3aa: CASSLLPGIQETQYF
CDR3nt: TGTGCCAGCAGCTTACTCCCGGGGATCCAAGAGACCCAGTACTTC

abundance: -
v_gene: TRBV24-1
j_gene: TRBJ1-2
d_gene: TRBD1
CDR3aa: CATSDPTGGVTNGYTF
CDR3nt: TGTGCCACCAGTGACCCGACAGGGGGGGTGACTAATGGCTACACCTTC

abundance: -
v_gene: TRBV12-3/TRBV12-4
j_gene: TRBJ1-2
d_gene: -
CDR3aa: CASSSGIRGYTF
CDR3nt: TGTGCCAGCTCCTCGGGGATAAGAGGCTACACCTTC

abundance: -
v_gene: TRBV7-3
j_gene: TRBJ1-1
d_gene: -
CDR3aa: CASSLSGPTEAFF
CDR3nt: TGTGCCAGCAGCTTAAGCGGTCCCACTGAAGCTTTCTTT

abundance: -
v_gene: TRBV5-5
j_gene: TRBJ2-5
d_gene: -
CDR3aa: CASSLLTGTQETQYF
CDR3nt: TGTGCCAGCAGCTTGTTAACAGGAACCCAAGAGACCCAGTACTTC

abundance: -
v_gene: TRBV5-1
j_gene: TRBJ2-7
d_gene: -
CDR3aa: CASSQERGSYEEQYF
CDR3nt: TGCGCCAGCAGCCAAGAAAGAGGGAGTTACGAAGAGCAGTACTTC

abundance: -
v_gene: TRBV5-1
j_gene: TRBJ2-1
d_gene: TRBD1
CDR3aa: CASSFEWTGGLDNEQFF
CDR3nt: TGCGCCAGCAGCTTTGAGTGGACAGGGGGCTTGGACAATGAGCAGTTCTTC

abundance: -
v_gene: TRBV6-5
j_gene: TRBJ2-1
d_gene: TRBD1
CDR3aa: CASRNRGGSYNEQFF
CDR3nt: TGTGCCAGCAGAAACAGGGGTGGCTCCTACAATGAGCAGTTCTTC

abundance: -
v_gene: TRBV3-1/TRBV3-2
j_gene: TRBJ2-7
d_gene: -
CDR3aa: CASSQGSLPGLTYEQYF
CDR3nt: TGTGCCAGCAGCCAAGGGTCTTTACCGGGACTGACCTACGAGCAGTACTTC

abundance: -
v_gene: TRBV4-1
j_gene: TRBJ1-2
d_gene: -
CDR3aa: CASSQDGRRVGYTF
CDR3nt: TGCGCCAGCAGCCAAGATGGAAGGAGGGTAGGCTACACCTTC

abundance: -
v_gene: TRBV10-3
j_gene: TRBJ1-1
d_gene: -
CDR3aa: CAISGGNTEAFF
CDR3nt: TGTGCCATCAGTGGAGGAAACACTGAAGCTTTCTTT

abundance: -
v_gene: TRBV19
j_gene: TRBJ1-5
d_gene: TRBD1
CDR3aa: CASRGGTGGGQPQHF
CDR3nt: TGTGCCAGTAGGGGAGGGACAGGAGGAGGACAGCCCCAGCATTTT

abundance: -
v_gene: TRBV30
j_gene: TRBJ1-1
d_gene: -
CDR3aa: CAWSQQANTEAFF
CDR3nt: TGTGCCTGGAGTCAACAGGCTAATACTGAAGCTTTCTTT

abundance: -
v_gene: TRBV9
j_gene: TRBJ2-1
d_gene: TRBD2
CDR3aa: CASSVQTSGAGNEQFF
CDR3nt: TGTGCCAGCAGCGTCCAAACTAGCGGGGCCGGGAATGAGCAGTTCTTC

abundance: -
v_gene: TRBV5-1
j_gene: TRBJ1-1
d_gene: TRBD1
CDR3aa: CASSWQGDGTEAFF
CDR3nt: TGCGCCAGCAGCTGGCAGGGGGACGGCACTGAAGCTTTCTTT

abundance: -
v_gene: TRBV2
j_gene: TRBJ1-5
d_gene: TRBD1
CDR3aa: CASSVAFERQGVDQPQHF
CDR3nt: TGTGCCAGCAGTGTTGCTTTTGAACGACAGGGGGTAGATCAGCCCCAGCATTTT

abundance: once
v_gene: TRBV9
j_gene: TRBJ1-2
d_gene: TRBD1
CDR3aa: CASSVDGQGNYGYTF
CDR3nt: TGTGCCAGCAGCGTGGATGGACAGGGGAACTATGGCTACACCTTC

abundance: -
v_gene: TRBV9
j_gene: TRBJ2-3
d_gene: TRBD2
CDR3aa: CASSPRGLAGRTDTQYF
CDR3nt: TGTGCCAGCAGCCCCCGCGGTCTAGCGGGTAGAACAGATACGCAGTATTTT

abundance: -
v_gene: TRBV10-3
j_gene: TRBJ1-1
d_gene: TRBD1
CDR3aa: CAISSQQGSFGAFF
CDR3nt: TGTGCCATCTCGAGCCAACAGGGGTCGTTCGGGGCTTTCTTT

abundance: -
v_gene: TRBV6-5
j_gene: TRBJ1-5
d_gene: -
CDR3aa: CASRPQGRGQPQHF
CDR3nt: TGTGCCAGCAGACCTCAGGGGAGAGGTCAGCCCCAGCATTTT

abundance: -
v_gene: TRBV11-2
j_gene: TRBJ2-1
d_gene: -
CDR3aa: CASSLAPSDEQFF
CDR3nt: TGTGCCAGCAGCTTAGCCCCGTCCGATGAGCAGTTCTTC

abundance: -
v_gene: TRBV7-9
j_gene: TRBJ2-3
d_gene: TRBD2
CDR3aa: CASSLAFEAGGLGTTQYF
CDR3nt: TGTGCCAGCAGCTTAGCGTTTGAAGCGGGAGGGTTGGGGACTACGCAGTATTTT

abundance: -
v_gene: TRBV5-1
j_gene: TRBJ2-1
d_gene: TRBD2
CDR3aa: CASRERLAGGVDEQFF
CDR3nt: TGCGCCAGCAGGGAGCGCCTAGCGGGAGGCGTGGATGAGCAGTTCTTC

abundance: few
v_gene: TRBV27
j_gene: TRBJ2-7
d_gene: -
CDR3aa: CASRRQATSYEQYF
CDR3nt: TGTGCCAGCCGAAGACAGGCGACCTCCTACGAGCAGTACTTC

abundance: -
v_gene: TRBV21-1
j_gene: TRBJ1-5
d_gene: -
CDR3aa: CASSKSGPQHF
CDR3nt: TGTGCCAGCAGCAAATCAGGGCCCCAGCATTTT

abundance: -
v_gene: TRBV14
j_gene: TRBJ2-7
d_gene: TRBD2
CDR3aa: CASGEGSSYEQYF
CDR3nt: TGTGCCAGCGGGGAGGGGAGCTCCTACGAGCAGTACTTC

abundance: -
v_gene: TRBV19
j_gene: TRBJ2-6
d_gene: TRBD1
CDR3aa: CASSGQGATGANVLTF
CDR3nt: TGTGCCAGTAGTGGCCAGGGGGCAACTGGGGCCAACGTCCTGACTTTC

abundance: -
v_gene: TRBV5-1
j_gene: TRBJ2-1
d_gene: TRBD1
CDR3aa: CASSFQGVGNEQFF
CDR3nt: TGCGCCAGCAGCTTCCAGGGGGTAGGCAATGAGCAGTTCTTC

abundance: -
v_gene: TRBV5-1
j_gene: TRBJ2-6
d_gene: -
CDR3aa: CASSLGLVRSGANVLTF
CDR3nt: TGCGCCAGCAGCTTGGGTCTGGTGCGCTCTGGGGCCAACGTCCTGACTTTC

abundance: few
v_gene: TRBV24-1
j_gene: TRBJ1-5
d_gene: -
CDR3aa: CATADINSNQPQHF
CDR3nt: TGTGCCACCGCGGACATTAACAGCAATCAGCCCCAGCATTTT

abundance: -
v_gene: TRBV3-1/TRBV3-2
j_gene: TRBJ1-2
d_gene: TRBD1
CDR3aa: CASSQGTGGLGGYTF
CDR3nt: TGTGCCAGCAGCCAAGGGACAGGGGGCTTAGGTGGCTACACCTTC

abundance: -
v_gene: TRBV4-1
j_gene: TRBJ1-5
d_gene: -
CDR3aa: CASSQGARNQPQHF
CDR3nt: TGCGCCAGCAGCCAAGGGGCGCGCAATCAGCCCCAGCATTTT

abundance: -
v_gene: TRBV2
j_gene: TRBJ2-1
d_gene: TRBD2
CDR3aa: CASRSGLAGNNEQFF
CDR3nt: TGTGCCAGCAGGTCGGGACTAGCGGGGAATAATGAGCAGTTCTTC

abundance: -
v_gene: TRBV11-3
j_gene: TRBJ1-4
d_gene: -
CDR3aa: CASSLFRAPNEKLFF
CDR3nt: TGTGCCAGCAGCCTGTTCAGGGCGCCTAATGAAAAACTGTTTTTT

abundance: -
v_gene: TRBV5-1
j_gene: TRBJ1-5
d_gene: -
CDR3aa: CASSWGGTEDGQPQHF
CDR3nt: TGCGCCAGCAGCTGGGGCGGGACCGAAGATGGACAGCCCCAGCATTTT

abundance: -
v_gene: TRBV4-2
j_gene: TRBJ1-1
d_gene: -
CDR3aa: CASSQPDGTLNTEAFF
CDR3nt: TGTGCCAGCAGCCAACCCGACGGGACATTGAACACTGAAGCTTTCTTT

abundance: -
v_gene: TRBV5-1
j_gene: TRBJ2-6
d_gene: TRBD1
CDR3aa: CASSLATQGALTGANVLTF
CDR3nt: TGCGCCAGCAGCTTGGCCACACAGGGGGCGCTTACTGGGGCCAACGTCCTGACTTTC

abundance: -
v_gene: TRBV9
j_gene: TRBJ1-2
d_gene: -
CDR3aa: CASSVDRTGDGYTF
CDR3nt: TGTGCCAGCAGCGTAGACCGGACTGGGGATGGCTACACCTTC

abundance: -
v_gene: TRBV7-9
j_gene: TRBJ2-7
d_gene: TRBD1
CDR3aa: CASSLGLGQGYSYEQYF
CDR3nt: TGTGCCAGCAGCTTAGGGCTGGGACAGGGGTACTCCTACGAGCAGTACTTC

abundance: -
v_gene: TRBV11-3
j_gene: TRBJ1-4
d_gene: TRBD1
CDR3aa: CASSHRGPVATNEKLFF
CDR3nt: TGTGCCAGCAGCCACAGGGGTCCCGTTGCAACTAATGAAAAACTGTTTTTT

abundance: once
v_gene: TRBV24-1
j_gene: TRBJ2-7
d_gene: -
CDR3aa: CATSEGGADPKQYF
CDR3nt: TGTGCCACCAGTGAGGGCGGGGCAGACCCAAAGCAGTACTTC

abundance: -
v_gene: TRBV5-6
j_gene: TRBJ2-1
d_gene: TRBD2
CDR3aa: CASSLTSVEFF
CDR3nt: TGTGCCAGCAGCTTAACTAGCGTGGAGTTCTTC

abundance: -
v_gene: TRBV18
j_gene: TRBJ1-4
d_gene: -
CDR3aa: CASSQHRGALNEKLFF
CDR3nt: TGTGCCAGCTCGCAACATCGGGGGGCCCTTAATGAAAAACTGTTTTTT

abundance: -
v_gene: TRBV4-1
j_gene: TRBJ1-2
d_gene: TRBD1
CDR3aa: CASSAGTGGVRGYTF
CDR3nt: TGCGCCAGCAGCGCGGGGACAGGGGGCGTCAGGGGCTACACCTTC

abundance: -
v_gene: TRBV27
j_gene: TRBJ1-3
d_gene: -
CDR3aa: CASSLREGDTIYF
CDR3nt: TGTGCCAGCAGTTTACGTGAGGGGGACACCATATATTTT

abundance: -
v_gene: TRBV24-1
j_gene: TRBJ2-2
d_gene: -
CDR3aa: CATSAQGLNTGELFF
CDR3nt: TGTGCCACCAGTGCCCAGGGACTTAACACCGGGGAGCTGTTTTTT

abundance: -
v_gene: TRBV6-1
j_gene: TRBJ2-3
d_gene: TRBD2
CDR3aa: CASSGLAGAHTDTQYF
CDR3nt: TGTGCCAGCAGTGGGCTAGCGGGAGCCCACACAGATACGCAGTATTTT

abundance: -
v_gene: TRBV5-1
j_gene: TRBJ2-7
d_gene: TRBD2
CDR3aa: CASGGGEAEQMQYF
CDR3nt: TGCGCCAGCGGGGGAGGGGAAGCGGAGCAGATGCAGTACTTC

abundance: -
v_gene: TRBV5-1
j_gene: TRBJ2-1
d_gene: -
CDR3aa: CASSLAWQGDEQFF
CDR3nt: TGCGCCAGCAGCTTGGCCTGGCAGGGCGATGAGCAGTTCTTC

abundance: once
v_gene: TRBV7-2
j_gene: TRBJ2-2
d_gene: -
CDR3aa: CASSYMTGHTGELFF
CDR3nt: TGTGCCAGCAGCTATATGACAGGACACACCGGGGAGCTGTTTTTT

abundance: -
v_gene: TRBV30
j_gene: TRBJ1-2
d_gene: -
CDR3aa: CAWSKDGGNYGYTF
CDR3nt: TGTGCCTGGAGTAAGGACGGAGGCAACTATGGCTACACCTTC

abundance: once
v_gene: TRBV6-5
j_gene: TRBJ1-1
d_gene: -
CDR3aa: CASSRRRGSTEAFF
CDR3nt: TGTGCCAGCAGCCGCAGGAGGGGTTCGACTGAAGCTTTCTTT

abundance: -
v_gene: TRBV19
j_gene: TRBJ1-1
d_gene: TRBD1
CDR3aa: CASRRGQGDTEAFF
CDR3nt: TGTGCCAGTAGACGAGGACAGGGCGACACTGAAGCTTTCTTT

abundance: -
v_gene: TRBV30
j_gene: TRBJ1-6
d_gene: -
CDR3aa: CAWSVHEGRGSPLHF
CDR3nt: TGTGCCTGGAGTGTACACGAGGGGCGGGGTTCACCCCTCCACTTT

abundance: -
v_gene: TRBV2
j_gene: TRBJ1-5
d_gene: TRBD1
CDR3aa: CASSDRTGGQPQHF
CDR3nt: TGTGCCAGCAGTGATCGGACAGGGGGCCAGCCCCAGCATTTT

abundance: -
v_gene: TRBV3-1/TRBV3-2
j_gene: TRBJ1-4
d_gene: -
CDR3aa: CASSQGVTTTANEKLFF
CDR3nt: TGTGCCAGCAGCCAAGGAGTCACTACCACCGCTAATGAAAAACTGTTTTTT

abundance: -
v_gene: TRBV28
j_gene: TRBJ2-7
d_gene: -
CDR3aa: CASRGGTSEQYF
CDR3nt: TGTGCCAGCAGGGGAGGTACGAGCGAGCAGTACTTC